This T cell receptor (beta chain) is from a study of shared clonotypes between healthy human individuals (dated by TCRdb to 2020 to 2022). Regarding the research as a whole: The cohort comprised a couple of women and a few men aged 18 to 49 years. To estimate repertoire size and how much clonotype sharing occurs between individuals, the study deeply sequenced the blood TCR repertoires of about 5 healthy adults. Per donor, three plates each were used for CD4 naive and CD4 memory, two for CD8 naive, and one for CD8 memory. To increase sequencing depth and limit assay-specific biases, TCR repertoire library preparation and sequencing were carried out by different laboratories using diverse techniques. Each donor's leukapheresis produced roughly between roughly 0.9 and 8.9 billion PBMCs. The research as a whole found: Rarefaction of sorted-subset datasets indicated incomplete sequencing despite the large sequencing depth. Only blood was sampled, and tissue TCR repertoires likely differ from those in blood. Because the study included only a small number of donors, the genetic and exposure-history diversity represented was limited. Sharing across a few donors was observed for approximately 5% of naive CD4, 3% to 3.5% of naive CD8, roughly 2.3% of memory CD4, and approximately 0.41% of memory CD8 clonotypes. Estimated clonotype richness was generally larger for naive than for memory subsets. Based on pairwise subsampling, the degree of clonotype sharing among donors was expected to be affected by sequencing depth. Compared with non-shared clonotypes, the clonotypes found in all four sorted-subset donors had higher generation probabilities.

Donors were healthy HIV-negative adults with no recently reported acute infections or vaccinations. Every donor was a Caucasian adult residing in Nashville, Tennessee, USA. Magnetic negative selection was used to enrich CD4+ T cells, after which naive cells were positively selected on CD45RA and the negative fraction became the memory subset. Blood was collected by leukapheresis, and PBMCs were isolated by Ficoll-Histopaque density gradient centrifugation and then cryopreserved in liquid nitrogen vapor phase. Purity and quantity of every magnetically sorted T cell population were checked by analytical flow cytometry. Genomic DNA was isolated from every sorted fraction and measured by UV absorbance on a Nanodrop 2000c. Using the deep immunoSEQ assay, TCR CDR3 regions were amplified from genomic DNA by multiplex PCR. Genomic DNA extracted from each cell subset was distributed evenly over all wells of several immunoSEQ 96-well plates, and each plate served as one replicate. For sorted subsets, each replicate PCR was loaded with about 0.2 ug genomic DNA, equivalent to 30,000 or so T cell genomes. Purified libraries were measured with a Qubit 3.0 fluorometer, size-checked on a Bioanalyzer 2100, and measured again with the KAPA Library Quantification kit. Each immunoSEQ 96-well plate was sequenced on its own single-read 150-cycle Illumina NextSeq 550 flow cell. In the original analysis: Because the immunoSEQ output held only junctional sequences and lacked quality scores, the filtering could not match the filtering applied to full-length reads. To assign V/J genes and CDR3, sequences were annotated against IMGT germline references using PyIR, a Python wrapper for IgBLAST v1.9. Reads were filtered out if the reads had weak V/J assignments (E-value above 1e-6), no CDR3, stop codons, out-of-frame junctions, or ambiguous translated residues. V3J clonotypes were defined as sequences sharing the same inferred V gene, J gene, and CDR3 amino acid sequence. To compute the percentage overlap between repertoires, the number of shared unique clonotypes was divided by the size of the smaller repertoire. Repertoire richness was assessed with RTK rarefaction, the Chao1 estimator, and Recon v2.1 estimates of unobserved clonotypes. Generation probabilities were computed with OLGA for all TCRbeta clonotypes obtained by the gDNA method from several donors. The table comes from immuneACCESS by way of TCRdb, which keeps in-frame sequences with V and J called. Part of the clones is missing from these tables; in studies checked, under half for an unresolved V gene and the rest for unknown reasons. D and trimming come from the DNA, and the V and J calls and clone size come from that table. The sample table contains fewer than 3 million clones; only one count was recorded for just under 95% of them. 0.37% of the sample belongs to the ten largest clones.

CDR1 SNHLY and CDR2 FYNNEI were looked up in the germline V gene. The CDR3 sequence holds 14 residues, the cysteine and phenylalanine included. Just CDR3 DNA is preserved here, 42 bases in frame from base 1. A distance of 12 bases separates the germline ends of V and J, which lose 2 bases and 4 bases respectively. Remarks on this clone: Its antigen has not been determined. No base quality values were provided; no much bigger clone lies one nucleotide off. This sample includes further DNA sequences coding for the same CDR3.

The V and J segments used are TRBV2 and TRBJ2-7; matching of 5 bases hints at TRBD1 as the D gene. Input material: naive CD4+ T cells from PBMCs. In the paper's terms, the cell subset or site label means: CD45RA+ positively selected. The TCR comes from a man between 18 and 35 years old in good health. Some clones in this sample may be carry-over from other donors' samples. The bases read TGTGCCAGCAGTGAACAGGGCTCAAGGTACGAGCAGTACTTC. This is translated as CASSEQGSRYEQYF.